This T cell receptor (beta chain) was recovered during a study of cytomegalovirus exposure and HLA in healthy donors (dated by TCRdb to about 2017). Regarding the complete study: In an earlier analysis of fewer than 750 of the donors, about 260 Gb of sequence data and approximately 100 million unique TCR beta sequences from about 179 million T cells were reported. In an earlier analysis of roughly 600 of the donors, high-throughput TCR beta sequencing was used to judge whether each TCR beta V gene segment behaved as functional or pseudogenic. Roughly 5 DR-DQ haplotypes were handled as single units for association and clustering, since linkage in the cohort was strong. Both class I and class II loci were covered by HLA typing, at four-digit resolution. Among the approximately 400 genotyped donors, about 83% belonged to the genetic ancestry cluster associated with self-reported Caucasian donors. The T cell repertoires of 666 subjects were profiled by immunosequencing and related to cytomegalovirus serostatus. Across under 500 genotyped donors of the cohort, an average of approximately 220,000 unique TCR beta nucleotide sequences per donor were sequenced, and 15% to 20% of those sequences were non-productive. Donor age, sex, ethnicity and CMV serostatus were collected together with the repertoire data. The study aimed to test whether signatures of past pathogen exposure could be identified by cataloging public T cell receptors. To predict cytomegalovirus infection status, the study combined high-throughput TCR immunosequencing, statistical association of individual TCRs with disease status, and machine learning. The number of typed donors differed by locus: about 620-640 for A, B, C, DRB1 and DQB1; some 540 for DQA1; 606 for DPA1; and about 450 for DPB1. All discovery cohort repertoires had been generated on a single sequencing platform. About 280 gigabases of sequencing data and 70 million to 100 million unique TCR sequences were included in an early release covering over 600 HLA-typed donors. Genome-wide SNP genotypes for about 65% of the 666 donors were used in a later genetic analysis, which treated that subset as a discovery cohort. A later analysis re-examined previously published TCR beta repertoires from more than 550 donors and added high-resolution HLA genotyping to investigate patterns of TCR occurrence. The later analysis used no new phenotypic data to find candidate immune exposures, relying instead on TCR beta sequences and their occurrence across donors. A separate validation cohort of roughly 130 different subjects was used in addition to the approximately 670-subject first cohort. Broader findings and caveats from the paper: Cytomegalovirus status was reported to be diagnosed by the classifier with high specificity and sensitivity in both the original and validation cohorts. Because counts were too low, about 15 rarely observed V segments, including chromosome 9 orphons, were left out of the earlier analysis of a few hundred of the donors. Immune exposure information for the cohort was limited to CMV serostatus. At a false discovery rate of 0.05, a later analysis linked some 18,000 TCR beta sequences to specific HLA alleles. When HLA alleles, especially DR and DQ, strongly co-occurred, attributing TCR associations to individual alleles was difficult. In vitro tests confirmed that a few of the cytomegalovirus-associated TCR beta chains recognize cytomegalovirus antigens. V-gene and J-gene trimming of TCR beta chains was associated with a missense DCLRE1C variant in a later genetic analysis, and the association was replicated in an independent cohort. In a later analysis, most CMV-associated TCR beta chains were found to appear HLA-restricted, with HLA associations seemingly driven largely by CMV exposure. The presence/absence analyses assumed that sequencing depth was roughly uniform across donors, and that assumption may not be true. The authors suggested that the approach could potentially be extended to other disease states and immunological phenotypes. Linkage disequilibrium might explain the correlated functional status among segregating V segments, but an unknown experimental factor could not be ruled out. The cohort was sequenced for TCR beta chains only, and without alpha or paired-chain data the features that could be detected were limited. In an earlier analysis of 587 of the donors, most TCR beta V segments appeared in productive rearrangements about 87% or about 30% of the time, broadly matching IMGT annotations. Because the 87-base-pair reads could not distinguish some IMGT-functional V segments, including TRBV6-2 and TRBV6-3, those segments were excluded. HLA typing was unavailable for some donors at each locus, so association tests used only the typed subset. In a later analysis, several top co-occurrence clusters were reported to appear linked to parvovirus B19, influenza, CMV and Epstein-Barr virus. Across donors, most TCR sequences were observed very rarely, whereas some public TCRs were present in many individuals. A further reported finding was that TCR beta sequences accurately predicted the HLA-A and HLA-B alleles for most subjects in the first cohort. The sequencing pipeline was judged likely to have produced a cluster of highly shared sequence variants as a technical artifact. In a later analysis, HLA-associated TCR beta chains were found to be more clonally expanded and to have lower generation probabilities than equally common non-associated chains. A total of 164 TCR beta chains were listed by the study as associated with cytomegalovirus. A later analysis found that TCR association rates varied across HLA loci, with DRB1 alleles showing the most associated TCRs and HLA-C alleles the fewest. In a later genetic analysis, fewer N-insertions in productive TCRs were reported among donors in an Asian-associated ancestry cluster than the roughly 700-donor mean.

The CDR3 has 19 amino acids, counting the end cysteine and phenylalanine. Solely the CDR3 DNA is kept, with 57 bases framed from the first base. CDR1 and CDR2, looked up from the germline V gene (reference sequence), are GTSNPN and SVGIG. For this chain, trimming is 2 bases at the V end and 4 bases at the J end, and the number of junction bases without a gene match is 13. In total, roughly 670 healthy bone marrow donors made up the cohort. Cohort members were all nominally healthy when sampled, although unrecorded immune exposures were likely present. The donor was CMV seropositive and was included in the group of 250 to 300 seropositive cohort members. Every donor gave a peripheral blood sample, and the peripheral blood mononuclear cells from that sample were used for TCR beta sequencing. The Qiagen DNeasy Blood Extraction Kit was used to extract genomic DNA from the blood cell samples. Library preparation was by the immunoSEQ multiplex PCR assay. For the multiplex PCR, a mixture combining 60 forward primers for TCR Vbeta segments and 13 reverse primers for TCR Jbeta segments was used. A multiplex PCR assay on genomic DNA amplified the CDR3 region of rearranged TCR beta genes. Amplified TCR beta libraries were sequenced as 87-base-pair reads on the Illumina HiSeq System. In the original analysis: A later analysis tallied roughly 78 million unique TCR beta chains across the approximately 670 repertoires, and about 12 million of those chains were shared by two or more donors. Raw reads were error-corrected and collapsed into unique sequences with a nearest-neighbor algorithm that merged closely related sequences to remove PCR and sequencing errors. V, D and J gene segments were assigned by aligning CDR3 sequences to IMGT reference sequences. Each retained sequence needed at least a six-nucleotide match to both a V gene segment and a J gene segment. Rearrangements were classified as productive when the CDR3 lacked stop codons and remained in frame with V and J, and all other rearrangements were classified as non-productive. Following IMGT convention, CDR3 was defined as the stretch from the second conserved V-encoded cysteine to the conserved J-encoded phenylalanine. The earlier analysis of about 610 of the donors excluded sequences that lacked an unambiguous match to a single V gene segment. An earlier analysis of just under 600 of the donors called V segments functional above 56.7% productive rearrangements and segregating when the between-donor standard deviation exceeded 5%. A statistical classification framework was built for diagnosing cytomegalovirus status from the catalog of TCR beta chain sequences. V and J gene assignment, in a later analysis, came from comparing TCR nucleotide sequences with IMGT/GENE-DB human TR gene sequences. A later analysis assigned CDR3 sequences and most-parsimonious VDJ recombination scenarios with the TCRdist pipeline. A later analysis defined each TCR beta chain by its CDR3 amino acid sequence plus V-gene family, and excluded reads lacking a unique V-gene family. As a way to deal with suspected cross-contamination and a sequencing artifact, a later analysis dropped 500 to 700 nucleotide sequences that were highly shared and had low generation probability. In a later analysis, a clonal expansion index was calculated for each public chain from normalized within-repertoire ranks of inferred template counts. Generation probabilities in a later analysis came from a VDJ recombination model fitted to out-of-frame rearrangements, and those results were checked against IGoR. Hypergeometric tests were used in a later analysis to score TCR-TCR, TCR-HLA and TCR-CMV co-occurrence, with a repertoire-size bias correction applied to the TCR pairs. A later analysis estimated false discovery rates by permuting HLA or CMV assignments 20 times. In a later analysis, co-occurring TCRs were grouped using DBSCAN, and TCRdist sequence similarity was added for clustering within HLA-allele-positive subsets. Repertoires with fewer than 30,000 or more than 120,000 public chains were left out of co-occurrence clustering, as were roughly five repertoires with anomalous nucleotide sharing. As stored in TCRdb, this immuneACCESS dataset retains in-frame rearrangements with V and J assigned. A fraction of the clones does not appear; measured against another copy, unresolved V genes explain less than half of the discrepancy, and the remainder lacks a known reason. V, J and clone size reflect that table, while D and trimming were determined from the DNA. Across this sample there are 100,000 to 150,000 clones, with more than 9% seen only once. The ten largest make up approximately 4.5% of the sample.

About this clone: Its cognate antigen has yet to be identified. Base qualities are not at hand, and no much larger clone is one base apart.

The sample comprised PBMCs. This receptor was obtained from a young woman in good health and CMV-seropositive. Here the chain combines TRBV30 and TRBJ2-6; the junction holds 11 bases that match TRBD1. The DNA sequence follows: TGTGCCTGGAGTCCGCGGACAGGGGGCGCCTGGGCCGGGGCCAACGTCCTGACTTTC. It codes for CAWSPRTGGAWAGANVLTF.